The clone carrying this T cell receptor beta chain was picked up many times. The entry originates in a study of T-cell reconstitution after alpha-beta-depleted transplantation in children. CDR1 is SQVTM, CDR2 ANQGSEA, per germline. The V and J ends lost 5 bases and 6 bases, in that order; junction bases with no gene match: 8. This CDR3 is 15 amino acids long. TCRbeta library preparation incorporated unique molecular identifiers. TCRdb independently ran MiXCR on the PCR reads; one entry per CDR3 protein. Of roughly 190,000 distinct CDR3 sequences detected, about 15% appear once; the ten largest clones hold about 12%.

The receptor was derived from a human donor who donated a stem cell graft to a child with acute lymphoblastic leukemia. The sequencing used PBMCs from the stem cell graft donor, collected from the stem cell graft. The chain links TRBV29-1 to TRBJ2-1; 12 positions match TRBD2. CDR3 amino acids: CSVLTSGRWINEQFF. The CDR3 DNA follows: TGCAGCGTTCTGACTAGCGGGAGATGGATCAATGAGCAGTTCTTC.